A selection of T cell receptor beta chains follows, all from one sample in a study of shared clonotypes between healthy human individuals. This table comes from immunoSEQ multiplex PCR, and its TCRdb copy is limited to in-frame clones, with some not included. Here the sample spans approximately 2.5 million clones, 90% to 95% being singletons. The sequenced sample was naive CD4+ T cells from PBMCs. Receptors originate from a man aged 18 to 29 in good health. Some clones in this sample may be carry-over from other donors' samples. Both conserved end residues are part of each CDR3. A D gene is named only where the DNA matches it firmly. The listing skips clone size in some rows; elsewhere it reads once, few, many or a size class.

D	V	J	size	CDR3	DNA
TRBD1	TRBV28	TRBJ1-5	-	CASSLPTQGDQPQHF	TGTGCCAGCAGTTTACCCACACAGGGGGATCAGCCCCAGCATTTT
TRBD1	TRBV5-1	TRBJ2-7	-	CASSLAGAGQGYEQYF	TGCGCCAGCAGCTTGGCGGGGGCCGGACAGGGTTACGAGCAGTACTTC
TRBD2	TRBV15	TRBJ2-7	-	CATSRDRSGSRYEQYF	TGTGCCACCAGCAGAGATAGAAGCGGGAGTAGGTACGAGCAGTACTTC
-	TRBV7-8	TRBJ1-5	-	CASSLATTYSNQPQHF	TGTGCCAGCAGCTTAGCGACTACGTATAGCAATCAGCCCCAGCATTTT
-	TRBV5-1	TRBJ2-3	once	CASSSLDWATDTQYF	TGCGCCAGCAGCTCCCTGGACTGGGCCACAGATACGCAGTATTTT
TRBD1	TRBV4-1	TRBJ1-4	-	CASSQALGARGREKLFF	TGCGCCAGCAGCCAAGCGCTTGGCGCCAGGGGGCGTGAAAAACTGTTTTTT
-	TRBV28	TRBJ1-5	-	CASRLSNQPQHF	TGTGCCAGCAGGCTCAGCAATCAGCCCCAGCATTTT
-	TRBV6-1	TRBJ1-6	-	CASSGTGQVNSPLHF	TGTGCCAGCAGTGGGACGGGACAAGTAAATTCACCCCTCCACTTT
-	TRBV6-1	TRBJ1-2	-	CASSILQVNYGYTF	TGTGCCAGCAGCATACTACAAGTTAACTATGGCTACACCTTC
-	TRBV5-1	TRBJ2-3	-	CASSLPELGRVTDTQYF	TGCGCCAGCAGCTTGCCTGAGCTCGGGAGAGTAACAGATACGCAGTATTTT
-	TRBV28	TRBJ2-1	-	CASSAATSYNEQFF	TGTGCCAGCAGTGCGGCTACTTCCTACAATGAGCAGTTCTTC
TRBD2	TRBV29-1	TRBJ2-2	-	CSVREPNTGELFF	TGCAGCGTGCGGGAGCCGAACACCGGGGAGCTGTTTTTT
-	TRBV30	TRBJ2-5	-	CAWRGEGSSRQETQYF	TGTGCCTGGAGAGGAGAAGGGTCTTCCCGACAAGAGACCCAGTACTTC
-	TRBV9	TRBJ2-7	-	CASSVLPSSYEQYF	TGTGCCAGCAGCGTCCTCCCGAGCTCCTACGAGCAGTACTTC
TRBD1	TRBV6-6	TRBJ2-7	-	CASRKPGTGLSDEQYF	TGTGCCAGCAGAAAACCTGGGACAGGGTTATCCGACGAGCAGTACTTC
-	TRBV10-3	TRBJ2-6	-	CAISGVLRANVLTF	TGTGCCATCAGTGGGGTGTTGAGGGCCAACGTCCTGACTTTC
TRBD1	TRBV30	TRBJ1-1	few	CAWSAVGTANTEAFF	TGTGCCTGGAGCGCAGTCGGGACAGCAAACACTGAAGCTTTCTTT
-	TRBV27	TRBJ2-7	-	CARPFAGEGEEQYF	TGTGCCAGGCCGTTTGCGGGAGAGGGGGAGGAGCAGTACTTC
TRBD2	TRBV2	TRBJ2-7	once	CASSTLPGLAGGEQYF	TGTGCCAGCAGCACTCTCCCGGGACTAGCGGGAGGAGAGCAGTACTTC
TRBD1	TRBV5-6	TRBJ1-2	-	CASSLGPFDRGYTF	TGTGCCAGCAGCTTGGGCCCCTTCGACAGGGGATACACCTTC
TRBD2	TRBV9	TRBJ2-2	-	CASSGGASGPTGELFF	TGTGCCAGCAGCGGGGGGGCTAGCGGGCCGACCGGGGAGCTGTTTTTT
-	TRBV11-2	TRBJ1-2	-	CASSRTANYGYTF	TGTGCCAGCAGCCGGACGGCAAACTATGGCTACACCTTC
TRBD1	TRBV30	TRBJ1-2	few	CAWSLTGSYGYTF	TGTGCCTGGAGTCTGACAGGGAGCTATGGCTACACCTTC
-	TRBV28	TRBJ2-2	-	CASSGTLGELFF	TGTGCCAGCAGCGGTACTCTGGGGGAGCTGTTTTTT
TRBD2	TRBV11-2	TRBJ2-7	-	CASRPIALAGGGWKYEQYF	TGTGCCAGCCGCCCAATAGCCCTGGCTGGGGGAGGGTGGAAATACGAGCAGTACTTC
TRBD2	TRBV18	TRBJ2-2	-	CASSLFIPGLAGSNTGELFF	TGTGCCAGCTCACTCTTCATACCGGGACTAGCGGGGTCGAACACCGGGGAGCTGTTTTTT
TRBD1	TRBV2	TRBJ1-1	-	CASSMDRSSYTEAFF	TGTGCCAGCAGTATGGACAGGTCCTCATACACTGAAGCTTTCTTT
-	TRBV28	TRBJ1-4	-	CASSVGSRANEKLFF	TGTGCCAGCAGTGTCGGCTCCCGGGCTAATGAAAAACTGTTTTTT
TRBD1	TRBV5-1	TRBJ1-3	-	CASSLDGRGVGSGNTIYF	TGCGCCAGCAGCTTGGATGGCAGGGGGGTTGGTTCTGGAAACACCATATATTTT
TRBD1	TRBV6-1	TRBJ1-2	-	CASRTGPNYGYTF	TGTGCCAGTCGGACAGGACCTAACTATGGCTACACCTTC
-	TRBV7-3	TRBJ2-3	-	CASSLASSTDTQYF	TGTGCCAGCAGCTTGGCGTCTAGCACAGATACGCAGTATTTT
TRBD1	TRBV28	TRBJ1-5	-	CASSSGQGDQPQHF	TGTGCCAGCAGCTCTGGACAGGGTGATCAGCCCCAGCATTTT
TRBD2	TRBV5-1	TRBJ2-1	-	CASSPGTSGNNEQFF	TGCGCCAGCAGCCCCGGGACTAGCGGAAACAATGAGCAGTTCTTC
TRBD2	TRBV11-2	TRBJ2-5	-	CASSSRLAALYQETQYF	TGTGCCAGCAGCTCCCGACTAGCGGCCTTGTACCAAGAGACCCAGTACTTC
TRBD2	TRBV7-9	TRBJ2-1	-	CASSGKTRASGIGNEQFF	TGTGCCAGCTCAGGGAAAACACGGGCTAGCGGGATAGGCAATGAGCAGTTCTTC
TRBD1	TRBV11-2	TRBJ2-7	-	CASSSYRGLAYEQYF	TGTGCCAGCAGCTCTTACAGGGGGCTAGCCTACGAGCAGTACTTC
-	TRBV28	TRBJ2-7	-	CASSPSHVGDYEQYF	TGTGCCAGCAGTCCCTCCCACGTCGGCGACTACGAGCAGTACTTC
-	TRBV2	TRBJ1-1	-	CASNGPGRPNTEAFF	TGTGCCAGCAACGGCCCGGGACGTCCGAACACTGAAGCTTTCTTT
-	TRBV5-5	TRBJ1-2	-	CASSSLTGGYYGYTF	TGTGCCAGCAGCTCCCTAACGGGGGGGTACTATGGCTACACCTTC
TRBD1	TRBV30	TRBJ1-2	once	CAWSVGTGNGYTF	TGTGCCTGGAGTGTGGGGACAGGGAACGGCTACACCTTC
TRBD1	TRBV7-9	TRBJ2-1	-	CASSPRDRGSNEQFF	TGTGCCAGCAGCCCCCGGGACAGGGGGAGCAATGAGCAGTTCTTC